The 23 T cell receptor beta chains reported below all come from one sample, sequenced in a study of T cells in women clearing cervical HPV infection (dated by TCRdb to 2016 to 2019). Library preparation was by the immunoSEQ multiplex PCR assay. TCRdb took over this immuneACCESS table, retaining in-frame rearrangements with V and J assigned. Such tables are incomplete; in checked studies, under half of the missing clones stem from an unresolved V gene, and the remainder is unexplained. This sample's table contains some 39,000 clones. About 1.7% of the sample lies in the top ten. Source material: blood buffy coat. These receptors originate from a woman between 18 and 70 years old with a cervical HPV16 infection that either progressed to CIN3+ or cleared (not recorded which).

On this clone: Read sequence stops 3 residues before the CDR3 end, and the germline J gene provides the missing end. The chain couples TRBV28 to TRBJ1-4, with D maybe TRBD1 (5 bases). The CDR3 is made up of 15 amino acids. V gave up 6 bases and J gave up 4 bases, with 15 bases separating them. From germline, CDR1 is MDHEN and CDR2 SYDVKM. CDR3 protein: CASRQNRRNNEKLFF. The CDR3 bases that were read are TGTGCCAGCAGGCAAAACAGGAGAAATAATGAAAAA.

The CDR3 reads CASSPGVNEQFF. The CDR3 DNA, read in part, is TGTGCCAGCAGCCCCGGGGTTAATGAG. The rearrangement joins TRBV7-6 to TRBJ2-1, with D tentatively TRBD2 (5 bases). The CDR3 end is not reached by the read, which stops 3 residues before it; the germline J gene fills it in. Germline-derived CDR1 and CDR2 are SGHVS and FNYEAQ. The V end lost 5 bases, the J end lost 7 bases, and 9 bases lay between the germline ends. The CDR3 spans 12 residues.

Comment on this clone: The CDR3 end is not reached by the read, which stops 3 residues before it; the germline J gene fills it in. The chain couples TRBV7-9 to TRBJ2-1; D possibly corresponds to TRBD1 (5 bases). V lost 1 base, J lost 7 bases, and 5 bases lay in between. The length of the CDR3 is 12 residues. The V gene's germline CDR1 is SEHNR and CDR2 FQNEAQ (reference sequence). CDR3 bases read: TGTGCCAGCAGCTTAGAGGGGAATGAG. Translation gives CASSLEGNE. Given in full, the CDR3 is CASSLEGNEQFF.

CDR3 amino acids: CASSQEGAGLDTIYF. The CDR3 DNA, read in part, is TGTGCCAGCAGCCAAGAAGGAGCGGGATTGGACACC. The chain combines TRBV14 with TRBJ1-3; D uncertain. The read falls 3 residues short of the CDR3 end, and the missing part is taken from the germline J gene. Trimming cost V 0 bases and J 8 bases, with 14 bases left between them. Germline V CDR1 and CDR2: SGHDN, FVKESK. The length of the CDR3 is 15 residues.

The CDR3 reads CASSRTGNDYTF. The covered CDR3 bases are TGTGCCAGCAGCAGGACAGGGAACGAC. The V and J genes are TRBV2 and TRBJ1-2; the match to TRBD1 covers 8 bases. The read gets to within 3 residues of the CDR3 end, and the germline J gene fills in the rest. The V gene's germline CDR1 is SNHLY and CDR2 FYNNEI. CDR3 length equals 12 residues.

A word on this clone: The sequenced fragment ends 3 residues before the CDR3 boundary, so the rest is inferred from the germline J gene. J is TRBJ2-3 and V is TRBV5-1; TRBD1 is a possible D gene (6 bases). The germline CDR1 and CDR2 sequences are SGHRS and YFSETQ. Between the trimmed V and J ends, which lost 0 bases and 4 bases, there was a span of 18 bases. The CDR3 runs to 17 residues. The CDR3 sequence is CASSLAEGGILPDTQYF. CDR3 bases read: TGCGCCAGCAGCTTGGCCGAAGGGGGAATTTTGCCAGATACG.

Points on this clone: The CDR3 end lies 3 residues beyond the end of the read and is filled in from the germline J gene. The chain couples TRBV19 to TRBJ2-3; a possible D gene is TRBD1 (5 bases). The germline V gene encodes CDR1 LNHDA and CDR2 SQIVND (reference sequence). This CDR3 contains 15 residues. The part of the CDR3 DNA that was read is TGTGCCAGTAGAGAAGGCGGCAGGGTACAAGAGACG. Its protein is CASREGGRVQET. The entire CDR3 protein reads CASREGGRVQETQYF.

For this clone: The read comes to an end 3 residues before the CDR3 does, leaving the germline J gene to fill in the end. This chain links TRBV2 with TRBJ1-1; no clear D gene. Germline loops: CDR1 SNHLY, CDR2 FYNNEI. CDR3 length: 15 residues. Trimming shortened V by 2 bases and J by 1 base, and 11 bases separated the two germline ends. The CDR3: CASSEILPGNTEAFF. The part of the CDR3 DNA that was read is TGTGCCAGCAGTGAAATTTTGCCGGGGAACACTGAA.

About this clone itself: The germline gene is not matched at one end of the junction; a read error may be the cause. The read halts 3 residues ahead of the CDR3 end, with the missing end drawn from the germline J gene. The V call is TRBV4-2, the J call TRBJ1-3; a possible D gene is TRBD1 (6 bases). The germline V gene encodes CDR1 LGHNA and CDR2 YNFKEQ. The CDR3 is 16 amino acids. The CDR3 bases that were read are TGCGCCAGCAGCCAGACCACAGGGAGCTCTGGAAACACA. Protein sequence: CASSQTTGSSGNT. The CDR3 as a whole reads CASSQTTGSSGNTIYF.

The part of the CDR3 DNA that was read is TGTGCCAGTAGCTATACTCTTAGCAATCAGCCC. Encoded protein: CASSYTLSNQP. The whole CDR3 protein is CASSYTLSNQPQHF. The chain couples TRBV19 to TRBJ1-5; D is undetermined. The CDR3 extends 3 residues past the end of the read, so its final part is completed from the germline J gene. Germline V gene lookup returns CDR1 LNHDA and CDR2 SQIVND (reference sequence). Trimming took 6 bases from V and 0 from J, leaving 9 bases between them. The CDR3 spans 14 residues.

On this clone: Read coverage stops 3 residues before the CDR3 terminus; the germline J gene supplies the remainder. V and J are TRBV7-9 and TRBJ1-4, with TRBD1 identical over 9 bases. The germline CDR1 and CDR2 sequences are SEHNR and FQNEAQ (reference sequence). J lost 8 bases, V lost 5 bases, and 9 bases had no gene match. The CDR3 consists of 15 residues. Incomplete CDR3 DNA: TGTGCCAGCAGCCCTCAGGACAGGGGAGGGGAAAAA. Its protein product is CASSPQDRGGEK. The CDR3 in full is CASSPQDRGGEKLFF.

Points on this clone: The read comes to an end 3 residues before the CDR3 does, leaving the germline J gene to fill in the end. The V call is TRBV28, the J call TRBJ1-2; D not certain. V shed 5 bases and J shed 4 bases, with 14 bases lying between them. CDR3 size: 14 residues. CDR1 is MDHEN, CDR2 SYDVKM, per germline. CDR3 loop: CASSLPRNSYGYTF. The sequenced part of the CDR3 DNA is TGTGCCAGCAGTCTGCCGCGAAATTCCTATGGC.

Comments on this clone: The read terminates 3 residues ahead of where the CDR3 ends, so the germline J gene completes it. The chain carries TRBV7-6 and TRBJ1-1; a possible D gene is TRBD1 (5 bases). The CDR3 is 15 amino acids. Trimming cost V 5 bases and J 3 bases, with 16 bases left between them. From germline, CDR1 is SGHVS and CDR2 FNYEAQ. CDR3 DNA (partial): TGTGCCAGCAGCCTAGAGGGGTCTATAGACACTGAA. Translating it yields CASSLEGSIDTE. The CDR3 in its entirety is CASSLEGSIDTEAFF.

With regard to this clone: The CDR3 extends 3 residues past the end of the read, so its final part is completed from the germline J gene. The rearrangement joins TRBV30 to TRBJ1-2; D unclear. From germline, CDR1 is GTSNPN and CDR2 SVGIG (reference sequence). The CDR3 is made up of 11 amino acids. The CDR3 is CAWSVPGDYTF. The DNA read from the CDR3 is TGTGCCTGGAGTGTACCAGGCGAC.

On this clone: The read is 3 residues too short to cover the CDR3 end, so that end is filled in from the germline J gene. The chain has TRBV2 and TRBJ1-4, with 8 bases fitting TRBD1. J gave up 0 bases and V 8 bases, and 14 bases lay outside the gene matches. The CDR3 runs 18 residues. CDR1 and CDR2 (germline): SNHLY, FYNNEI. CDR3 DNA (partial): TGTGCCAGCTCGTGGACAGGGACAGAGGGCGCAACTAATGAAAAA. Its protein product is CASSWTGTEGATNEK. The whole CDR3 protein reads CASSWTGTEGATNEKLFF. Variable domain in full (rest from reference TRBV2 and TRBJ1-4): EPEVTQTPSHQVTQMGQEVILRCVPISNHLYFYWYRQILGQKVEFLVSFYNNEISEKSEIFDDQFSVERPDGSNFTLKIRSTKLEDSAMYFCASSWTGTEGATNEKLFFGSGTQLSVL.

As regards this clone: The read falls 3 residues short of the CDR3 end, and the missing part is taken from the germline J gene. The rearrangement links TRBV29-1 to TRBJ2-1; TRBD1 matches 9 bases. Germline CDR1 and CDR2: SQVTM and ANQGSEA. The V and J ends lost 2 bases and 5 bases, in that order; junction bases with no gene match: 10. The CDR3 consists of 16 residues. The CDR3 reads CSVERGWDRADNEQFF. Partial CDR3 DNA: TGCAGCGTTGAAAGGGGCTGGGACAGGGCTGACAATGAG.

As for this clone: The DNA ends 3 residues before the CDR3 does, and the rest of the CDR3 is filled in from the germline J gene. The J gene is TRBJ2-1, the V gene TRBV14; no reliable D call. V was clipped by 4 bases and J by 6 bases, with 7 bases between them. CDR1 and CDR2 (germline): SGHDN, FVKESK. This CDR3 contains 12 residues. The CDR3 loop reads CASSPNSNEQFF. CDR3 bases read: TGTGCCAGCAGCCCCAACTCCAATGAG. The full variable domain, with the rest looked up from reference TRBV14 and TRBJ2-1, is EAGVTQFPSHSVIEKGQTVTLRCDPISGHDNLYWYRRVMGKEIKFLLHFVKESKQDESGMPNNRFLAERTGGTYSTLKVQPAELEDSGVYFCASSPNSNEQFFGPGTRLTVL.

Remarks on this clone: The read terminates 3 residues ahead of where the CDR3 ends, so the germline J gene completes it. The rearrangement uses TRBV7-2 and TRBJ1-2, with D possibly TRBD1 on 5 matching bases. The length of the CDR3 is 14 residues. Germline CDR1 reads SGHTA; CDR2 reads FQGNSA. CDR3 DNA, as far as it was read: TGTGCCAGCAGCCTCGGGACTTTCACAGATACC. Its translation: CASSLGTFTDT. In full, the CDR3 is CASSLGTFTDTYTF.

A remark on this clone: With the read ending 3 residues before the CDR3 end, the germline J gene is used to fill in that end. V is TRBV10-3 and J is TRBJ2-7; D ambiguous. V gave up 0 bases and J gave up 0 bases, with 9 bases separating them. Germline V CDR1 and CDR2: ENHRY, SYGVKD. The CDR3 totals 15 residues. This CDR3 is CAISESTQSSYEQYF. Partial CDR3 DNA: TGTGCCATCAGTGAGTCGACACAATCCTCCTACGAG.

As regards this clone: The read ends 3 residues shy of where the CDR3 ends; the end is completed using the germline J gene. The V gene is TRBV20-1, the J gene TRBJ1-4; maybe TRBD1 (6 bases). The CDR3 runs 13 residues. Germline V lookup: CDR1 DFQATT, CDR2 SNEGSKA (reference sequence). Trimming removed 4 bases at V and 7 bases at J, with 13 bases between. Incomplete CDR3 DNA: TGCAGTGCTAAACAGGGATGGGGTGAAAAA. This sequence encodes CSAKQGWGEK. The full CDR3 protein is CSAKQGWGEKLFF.

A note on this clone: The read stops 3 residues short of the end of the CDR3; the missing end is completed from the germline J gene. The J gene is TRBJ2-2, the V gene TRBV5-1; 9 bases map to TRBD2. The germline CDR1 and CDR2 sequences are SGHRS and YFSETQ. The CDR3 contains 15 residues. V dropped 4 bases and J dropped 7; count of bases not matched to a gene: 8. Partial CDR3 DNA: TGCGCCAGCAGCCTGCGGGGGGGCCTCGGCGGGGAG. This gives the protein CASSLRGGLGGE. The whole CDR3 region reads CASSLRGGLGGELFF. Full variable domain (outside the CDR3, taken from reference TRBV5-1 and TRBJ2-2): KAGVTQTPRYLIKTRGQQVTLSCSPISGHRSVSWYQQTPGQGLQFLFEYFSETQRNKGNFPGRFSGRQFSNSRSEMNVSTLELGDSALYLCASSLRGGLGGELFFGEGSRLTVL.

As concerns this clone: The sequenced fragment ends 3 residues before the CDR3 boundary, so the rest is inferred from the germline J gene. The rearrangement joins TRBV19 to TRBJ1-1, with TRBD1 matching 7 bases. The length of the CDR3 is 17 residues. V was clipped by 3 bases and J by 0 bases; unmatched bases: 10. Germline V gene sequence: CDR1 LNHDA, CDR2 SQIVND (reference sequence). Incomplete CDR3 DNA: TGTGCCAGTAGTATTTTTGGGGACAGACAAATGAACACTGAA. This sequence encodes CASSIFGDRQMNTE. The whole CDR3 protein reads CASSIFGDRQMNTEAFF.

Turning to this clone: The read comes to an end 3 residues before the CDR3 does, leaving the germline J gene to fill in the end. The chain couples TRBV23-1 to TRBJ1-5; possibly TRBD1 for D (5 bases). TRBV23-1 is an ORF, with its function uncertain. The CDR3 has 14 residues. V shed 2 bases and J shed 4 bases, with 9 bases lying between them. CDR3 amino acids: CASSQRGPNQPQHF. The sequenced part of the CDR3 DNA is TGCGCCAGCAGTCAAAGGGGCCCGAATCAGCCC.